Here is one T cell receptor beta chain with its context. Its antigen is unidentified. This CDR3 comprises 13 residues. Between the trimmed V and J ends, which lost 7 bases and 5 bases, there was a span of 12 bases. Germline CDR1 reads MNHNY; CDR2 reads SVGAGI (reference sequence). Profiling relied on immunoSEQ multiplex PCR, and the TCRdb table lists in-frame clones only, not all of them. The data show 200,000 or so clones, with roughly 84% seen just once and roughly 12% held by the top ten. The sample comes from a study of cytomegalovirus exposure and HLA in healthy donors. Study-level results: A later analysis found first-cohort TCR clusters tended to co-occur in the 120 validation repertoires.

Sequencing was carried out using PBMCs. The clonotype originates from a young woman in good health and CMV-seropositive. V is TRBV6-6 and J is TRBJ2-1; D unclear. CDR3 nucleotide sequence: TGTGCCAGCACACTCGTTTTCGACAATGAGCAGTTCTTC. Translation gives CASTLVFDNEQFF.